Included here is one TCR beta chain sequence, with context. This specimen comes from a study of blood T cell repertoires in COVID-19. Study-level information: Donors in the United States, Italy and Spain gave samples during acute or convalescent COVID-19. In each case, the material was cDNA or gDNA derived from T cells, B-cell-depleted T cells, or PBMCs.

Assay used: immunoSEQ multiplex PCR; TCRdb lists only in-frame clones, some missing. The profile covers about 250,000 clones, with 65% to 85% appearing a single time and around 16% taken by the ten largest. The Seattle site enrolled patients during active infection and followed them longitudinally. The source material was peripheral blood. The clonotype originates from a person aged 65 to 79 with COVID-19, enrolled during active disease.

The CDR3 spells CASRRTGGRTGELFF. CDR3 coding DNA: TGTGCCAGTAGGCGGACAGGGGGCAGGACCGGGGAGCTGTTTTTT. The chain recombines TRBV19 with TRBJ2-2; TRBD1 aligns across 11 bases. The trim removed 6 bases at V and 5 bases at J, leaving 5 bases unmatched. This CDR3 comprises 15 residues. The V gene's germline CDR1 is LNHDA and CDR2 SQIVND (reference sequence).